This T cell receptor beta chain was identified during a study of blood T cells in healthy people across ages (dated by TCRdb to 2015 to 2017). Turning to the overall study: In model experiments, roughly one uniquely barcoded TCR beta cDNA molecule per two T cells was captured by template switching. Donors were grouped into four age groups: young (average 16 years), middle-aged (39), aged (around 56) and long-lived (about 89). The study analyzed two additional independent replicas of 1 million unique cDNA reads from the same blood draw for two donors, one aged 18 to 30 and one aged 80 or older. To avoid experimental bias, donors of different ages were distributed randomly across sequencing lanes. Using deep sequencing normalized with unique cDNA molecular identifiers, the study measured how TCR beta repertoire diversity changes with age. Paper-wide results and their limitations: The long-lived group showed more naive CD4+ T cells, fewer expanded clones and increased TCR diversity than the aged group, suggesting age selection. Since profiling was done on bulk unsorted PBMCs, naive and antigen-experienced compartments could not be conclusively compared. A strong correlation was found between observed TCR beta diversity and the percentage of naive T cells measured by flow cytometry. Estimates of total diversity from one million sequenced T cells were regarded as lower bounds and underestimates. As age increased, observed TCR beta diversity per million T cells dropped in a roughly linear way, and a significant reduction was already evident by age 40. Because the CMV infection status of the donors was unknown, age-related changes in expanded clonotypes may potentially have been confounded.

V trim: 6 bases; J trim: 4 bases; unmatched bases: 9. Counted from cysteine to phenylalanine, this CDR3 has 15 amino acids. The entry retains the CDR3 DNA only, 45 bases that are in frame from base 1. Looking up the germline V gene (reference sequence) yields CDR1 MNHEY and CDR2 SMNVEV. Comment on this clonotype: The antigen this receptor binds is unknown. No much larger clone exists at a distance of one base, and base qualities are not known.

The donors were a few dozen Caucasian individuals from Russia, aged roughly 6 to 100 years, who were systemically healthy. Ten milliliters of peripheral blood were drawn from each donor into EDTA-treated Vacutainer tubes. PBMCs were isolated by Ficoll-Paque density-gradient centrifugation, with at least 6.5 million obtained per sample. Total RNA, at least 5 micrograms per sample, was extracted from PBMCs with Trizol reagent. For every donor, an aliquot of PBMCs went through flow cytometry to measure the percentages of naive CD45RAhigh/CD27high T cells. Library creation used 5' RACE. For sequencing, an Illumina HiSeq 2500 was employed. A second PCR of about 7 to 12 cycles was run with a J-beta primer mix and a sample-barcoded 5' primer. A unique molecular identifier was introduced onto each TCR beta cDNA molecule by a template-switch 5' adaptor carrying 12 random nucleotides. Each sample yielded at least 3 million CDR3-containing paired-end reads. The Mint cDNA synthesis kit, primed by a TRBC-specific oligonucleotide, was used to synthesize first-strand cDNA from all RNA. All cDNA was treated with uracil-DNA glycosylase and then went through a first 18-cycle PCR with the universal primers M1SS and BC2_uni_R. From the authors' description of their analysis: For normalization, 1 million high-quality reads were randomly selected from each sample, with every read carrying a distinct molecular identifier. Reads sharing molecular identifiers were discarded rather than binned into consensus sequences. CDR3 identification, clonotype clustering and error correction used MiTCR with a Q25 quality threshold and the strictest error-elimination algorithm. A nonparametric unseen species model with Euler transformation was used to estimate lower-bound total TCR beta diversity. TCRdb trimmed the raw reads at Q25, called clones with MiXCR and kept productive beta chains. Entries that share a CDR3 protein sequence are merged under the most common genes and DNA. The authors' filters were not applied to this entry. In this sample the table shows about 680,000 distinct CDR3 sequences, around half of which occur a single time. Jointly, the top ten make up approximately 32% of the sample.

This receptor chain uses TRBV27 and TRBJ2-5; 9 junctional bases match TRBD2. The specimen sequenced was blood. This clonotype was sampled from a woman aged 60-75 years in good health. DNA sequence: TGTGCCAGCAGACTCGTAGCGGGAGAGGGAGAGACCCAGTACTTC. Translation gives CASRLVAGEGETQYF.